The source of this T cell receptor (beta chain) is a study of blood T cell repertoires in COVID-19. For the study at large: The United States, Italy and Spain were the sources of the acute and convalescent COVID-19 samples. In each case, the material was cDNA or gDNA derived from T cells, B-cell-depleted T cells, or PBMCs.

CDR3 size: 13 residues. V lost 5 bases and J 6 bases, leaving 14 bases between the germline ends. CDR1 is SEHNR, CDR2 FQNEAQ, per germline (reference sequence). This clone was seen a few times. Assay: immunoSEQ multiplex PCR; the TCRdb copy retains only in-frame clones and omits some. Here the sample spans approximately 150,000 clones, 70% to 85% being singletons. Clinical history as reported by participants underpinned cohort assignment. The TCR sequence derives from a woman between 65 and 79 years old in a cohort exposed to, infected with or recovered from COVID-19 (not recorded which). Input material: PBMCs or T cells enriched from blood (not recorded which). The chain couples TRBV7-9 to TRBJ2-7, with D possibly matching TRBD1 (6 bases). CDR3 nucleotides: TGTGCCAGCAGCGGCCCTACAGGGAGCGAGCAGTACTTC. Protein: CASSGPTGSEQYF.